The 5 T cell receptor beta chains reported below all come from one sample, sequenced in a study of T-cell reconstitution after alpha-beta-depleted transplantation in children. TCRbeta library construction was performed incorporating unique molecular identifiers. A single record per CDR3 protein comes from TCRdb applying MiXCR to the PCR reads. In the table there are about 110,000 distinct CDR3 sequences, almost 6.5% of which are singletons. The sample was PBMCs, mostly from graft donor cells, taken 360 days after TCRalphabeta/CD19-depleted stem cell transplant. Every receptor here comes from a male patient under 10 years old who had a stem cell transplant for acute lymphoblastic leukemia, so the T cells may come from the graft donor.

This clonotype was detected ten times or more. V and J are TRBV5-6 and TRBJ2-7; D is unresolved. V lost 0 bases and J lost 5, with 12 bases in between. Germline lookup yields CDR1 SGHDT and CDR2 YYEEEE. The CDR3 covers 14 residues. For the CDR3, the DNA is TGTGCCAGCAGCTTGGGACCAGCGAGCAACGAGCAGTACTTC. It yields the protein CASSLGPASNEQYF.

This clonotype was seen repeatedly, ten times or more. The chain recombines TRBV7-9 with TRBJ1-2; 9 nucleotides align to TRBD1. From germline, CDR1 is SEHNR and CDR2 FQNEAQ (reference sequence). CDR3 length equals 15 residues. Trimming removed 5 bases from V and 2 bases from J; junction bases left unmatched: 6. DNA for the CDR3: TGTGCCAGCAGCAGATCCGGGACAGGGAACTATGGCTACACCTTC. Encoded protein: CASSRSGTGNYGYTF.

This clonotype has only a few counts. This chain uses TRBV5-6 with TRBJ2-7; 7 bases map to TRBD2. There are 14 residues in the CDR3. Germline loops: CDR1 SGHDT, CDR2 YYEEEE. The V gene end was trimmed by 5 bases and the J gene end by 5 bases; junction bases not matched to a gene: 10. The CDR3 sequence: CASSLGLGADEQYF. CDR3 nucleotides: TGTGCCAGCAGTTTAGGACTAGGGGCGGACGAGCAGTACTTC. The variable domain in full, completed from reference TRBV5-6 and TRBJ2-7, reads DAGVTQSPTHLIKTRGQQVTLRCSPKSGHDTVSWYQQALGQGPQFIFQYYEEEERQRGNFPDRFSGHQFPNYSSELNVNALLLGDSALYLCASSLGLGADEQYFGPGTRLTVT.

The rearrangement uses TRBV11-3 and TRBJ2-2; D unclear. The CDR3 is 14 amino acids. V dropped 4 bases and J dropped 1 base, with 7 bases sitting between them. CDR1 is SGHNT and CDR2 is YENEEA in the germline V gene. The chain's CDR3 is CASSSWENTGELFF. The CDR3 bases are TGTGCCAGCAGCTCGTGGGAGAACACCGGGGAGCTGTTTTTT.

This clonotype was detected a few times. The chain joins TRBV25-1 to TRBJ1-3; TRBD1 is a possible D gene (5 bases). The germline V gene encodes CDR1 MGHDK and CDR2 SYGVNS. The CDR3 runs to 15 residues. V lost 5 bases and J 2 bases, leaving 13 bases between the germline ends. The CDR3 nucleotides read TGTGCCAGCAGTTCGAGGGGAGGAGCTGGAAACACCATATATTTT. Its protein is CASSSRGGAGNTIYF.